A single sample is the source of the 22 T cell receptor beta chains below, sequenced in a study of response to subunit inactivated influenza vaccine. TCRdb reprocessed the RT-PCR reads with MiXCR, giving one entry per CDR3 protein. The repertoire consists of about 780,000 distinct CDR3 sequences, with about a fifth occurring once and the leading ten covering roughly a tenth. This specimen was PBMCs from blood, taken roughly 5 days after vaccination. The receptors come from a man in his fifties who received an inactivated influenza vaccine.

This clonotype was counted a few times. CDR3 DNA sequence: TGCAGTGCTAGTAGGACAGGGGGCTACTACGAGCAGTACTTC. Its translation: CSASRTGGYYEQYF. The V and J genes are TRBV20-1 and TRBJ2-7, with TRBD1 identical over 11 bases. Germline V lookup: CDR1 DFQATT, CDR2 SNEGSKA (reference sequence). The CDR3 runs 14 residues. V shed 3 bases and J 3 bases; nucleotides not matched to a gene: 4.

The chain links TRBV11-2 to TRBJ2-7; D not certain. The CDR3 is made up of 13 amino acids. Germline V gene data show CDR1 as SGHAT and CDR2 as FQNNGV. V gave up 4 bases and J gave up 7 bases, with 14 bases separating them. CDR3 nucleotide sequence: TGTGCCAGCAGCTGGGCTGGTTCCGGGGAGCAGTACTTC. As protein: CASSWAGSGEQYF.

Notes on this clonotype: A read error may account for a junction end that differs from germline. V usage is TRBV20-1 and J usage is TRBJ2-1, with D possibly matching TRBD2 (6 bases). The CDR3 sequence is 11 residues long. Looked up from germline, CDR1 is DFQATT and CDR2 is SNEGSKA (reference sequence). The CDR3, as DNA: TGCAGTGCCCGACCGGGACTGGAGTGGCTCTTC. It codes for CSARPGLEWLF.

The chain uses TRBV4-3 and TRBJ1-2; D unclear. Trimming cost V 1 base and J 7 bases, with 16 bases left between them. The length of the CDR3 is 15 residues. From germline, CDR1 is LGHNA and CDR2 YSLEER. CDR3 nucleotide sequence: TGCGCCAGCAGCCAAGGGGCGGGCGGGCGTTCTGGCTACACCTTC. It codes for CASSQGAGGRSGYTF.

The V and J genes are TRBV5-1 and TRBJ2-4, with a tentative D call TRBD1 (5 bases). Trimming took off 4 bases at V and 5 bases at J, with 16 bases between the two ends. CDR1 and CDR2 (germline): SGHRS, YFSETQ. CDR3 length: 15 residues. As DNA, the CDR3 is TGCGCCAGCAGCCCGAAGGGGCAGGGTCAAAACATTCAGTACTTC. It specifies CASSPKGQGQNIQYF.

The CDR3 protein is CASKKLTDREAFF. In DNA, the CDR3 is TGTGCCAGCAAAAAGTTAACCGACCGGGAAGCTTTCTTT. The rearrangement joins TRBV5-6 to TRBJ1-1; the D is unclear. Trimming cost V 6 bases and J 8 bases, with 17 bases left between them. Germline lookup yields CDR1 SGHDT and CDR2 YYEEEE. This CDR3 has 13 residues.

This clonotype was recorded many times. This sequence joins TRBV6-1 and TRBJ2-2; TRBD1 matches 10 bases. Per the germline V gene, CDR1 is MNHNS and CDR2 is SASEGT. The CDR3 is 15 amino acids. V lost 6 bases and J lost 1; bases outside the gene matches: 2. The CDR3 DNA reads as TGTGCCAGCAGAAGGGACAGGGGGAACACCGGGGAGCTGTTTTTT. This codes for CASRRDRGNTGELFF.

This clonotype was counted between two and nine times. This chain links TRBV15 with TRBJ1-6; D is possibly TRBD1 (6 bases). This CDR3 spans 17 amino acids. The V and J ends lost 0 bases and 7 bases respectively, with 16 bases between them. CDR1 LNHNV and CDR2 YYDKDF come from the germline V gene (reference sequence). CDR3: CATSRDFVQGRNSPLHF. The CDR3, as DNA: TGTGCCACCAGCAGAGATTTTGTCCAGGGGAGGAATTCACCCCTCCACTTT.

The chain recombines TRBV20-1 with TRBJ2-7; 10 bases align to TRBD1. Germline V gene lookup returns CDR1 DFQATT and CDR2 SNEGSKA (reference sequence). V trimming: 1 base; J trimming: 5 bases; junction bases outside the gene matches: 11. The CDR3 has 16 amino acids. This chain's CDR3 is CSARVVVGQGIDEQYF. The CDR3 nucleotides are TGCAGTGCTAGAGTAGTTGTGGGACAGGGGATTGACGAGCAGTACTTC.

This clonotype was found a few times. The rearrangement uses TRBV6-5 and TRBJ2-3; TRBD2 agrees at 9 bases. Germline loops: CDR1 MNHEY, CDR2 SVGAGI. V dropped 0 bases and J dropped 1; count of bases not matched to a gene: 2. The CDR3 totals 16 residues. The DNA for the CDR3 is TGTGCCAGCAGTTACTCGGTAGCGGGGGGCACAGATACGCAGTATTTT. This translates into CASSYSVAGGTDTQYF.

The rearrangement joins TRBV20-1 to TRBJ2-5, with TRBD1 as a possible D gene (6 bases). Germline CDR1 is DFQATT and CDR2 is SNEGSKA (reference sequence). V dropped 3 bases and J dropped 2 bases, with 16 bases sitting between them. The CDR3 has 15 amino acids. In DNA form, the CDR3 reads TGCAGTGCTAGGGACGGCGGCAGGGGACAAGAGACCCAGTACTTC. The encoded protein is CSARDGGRGQETQYF.

This clonotype was observed many times. The chain combines TRBV7-2 with TRBJ2-3; 9 nucleotides line up with TRBD1. Unmatched junction bases numbered 2, after V lost 3 bases and J lost 1 base. Germline CDR1 and CDR2: SGHTA and FQGNSA. The CDR3 extends over 15 amino acids. The CDR3 protein is CASSFDRGGTDTQYF. The CDR3 nucleotides read TGTGCCAGCAGCTTCGACAGGGGGGGCACAGATACGCAGTATTTT.

This chain connects TRBV9 to TRBJ2-2, with 9 nucleotides matching TRBD2. V was pared by 0 bases and J by 0 bases, with 3 bases of the junction left unmatched. Germline V lookup: CDR1 SGDLS, CDR2 YYNGEE. This CDR3 is 17 amino acids long. The CDR3 region is CASSVGASGTNTGELFF. The CDR3 nucleotides read TGTGCCAGCAGCGTAGGAGCTAGCGGGACGAACACCGGGGAGCTGTTTTTT.

This chain's CDR3 is CASSEPTGMGYEQYF. The CDR3 DNA is TGCGCCAGCAGTGAGCCTACAGGGATGGGCTACGAGCAGTACTTC. The V gene is TRBV10-2, the J gene TRBJ2-7; the D gene is possibly TRBD1 (6 bases). This CDR3 has 15 amino acids. Germline assignment: CDR1 WSHSY and CDR2 SAAADI. V gave up 2 bases and J gave up 3 bases, with 14 bases separating them.

This chain connects TRBV7-9 to TRBJ2-3, with D possibly being TRBD1 (5 bases). V lost 5 bases and J 4 bases, leaving 19 bases between the germline ends. The CDR3 runs 16 residues. Germline CDR1 SEHNR, CDR2 FQNEAQ (reference sequence). CDR3 DNA: TGTGCCAGCAGCCGTGGGGCTCAGGATTTCCCAGATACGCAGTATTTT. Amino acid sequence: CASSRGAQDFPDTQYF.

This clonotype has only a few counts. This rearrangement joins TRBV7-2 to TRBJ1-2; tentatively, D is TRBD1 (5 bases). CDR3 length: 15 residues. The germline V gene has CDR1 SGHTA and CDR2 FQGNSA. Trimming removed 2 bases from V and 8 bases from J, with 18 bases in between. CDR3 sequence reads: CASSLQGSMVVGYTF. The CDR3 DNA reads TGTGCCAGCAGCTTACAGGGCTCTATGGTAGTGGGCTACACCTTC.

The V gene is TRBV12-3 or TRBV12-4, the J gene TRBJ1-4; D perhaps matches TRBD1 (5 bases). The CDR3 loop spans 14 amino acids. The V gene lost 7 bases and the J gene lost 4 bases, with 13 bases spanning the gap. The CDR3 loop is CASKGRAFNEKLFF. CDR3 DNA sequence: TGTGCCAGCAAGGGCAGGGCCTTTAATGAAAAACTGTTTTTT.

In its sample, this clonotype was seen a few times. This chain uses TRBV20-1 with TRBJ2-5; D might be TRBD1 (6 bases). The CDR3 has 14 residues. V dropped 6 bases and J dropped 1 base, with 15 bases sitting between them. Germline CDR1 and CDR2: DFQATT and SNEGSKA (reference sequence). CDR3 sequence (DNA): TGCAGTGCCAGAAGACAGGCCGCCCAAGAGACCCAGTACTTC. As protein: CSARRQAAQETQYF.

The CDR3 nucleotides are TGTGCCAGCAGCACCGATATGACTTGGGCTTTCTTT. Translation gives CASSTDMTWAFF. The chain joins TRBV12-3 or TRBV12-4 to TRBJ1-1; no firm D call. The CDR3 is 12 residues long. V gave up 6 bases and J gave up 11 bases, with 16 bases separating them.

This rearrangement joins TRBV5-1 to TRBJ1-4; D unclear. CDR3 length: 14 residues. V dropped 3 bases and J dropped 6 bases, with 12 bases sitting between them. Germline lookup yields CDR1 SGHRS and CDR2 YFSETQ. In DNA form, the CDR3 reads TGCGCCAGCAGCTCCGGGCCCGGGGATGAAAAACTGTTTTTT. It translates to CASSSGPGDEKLFF.

This clonotype was counted between two and nine times. The chain carries TRBV20-1 and TRBJ1-2; D might be TRBD1 (5 bases). Germline V gene data show CDR1 as DFQATT and CDR2 as SNEGSKA (reference sequence). Trimming took off 6 bases at V and 1 base at J, with 12 bases between the two ends. The CDR3 has 13 amino acids. The CDR3 reads CSAGAAFNYGYTF. CDR3 DNA: TGCAGTGCCGGGGCGGCCTTTAACTATGGCTACACCTTC.

The chain is built from TRBV27 and TRBJ1-1; D ambiguous. This CDR3 spans 16 amino acids. V was cut by 2 bases and J by 2 bases, with 15 bases left in between. The germline V gene has CDR1 MNHEY and CDR2 SMNVEV (reference sequence). The CDR3 DNA sequence: TGTGCCAGCAGTTTAAGAGTGCCTGGGCTAAACACTGAAGCTTTCTTT. Its protein product is CASSLRVPGLNTEAFF.